This T cell receptor (beta chain) was identified in a study of T cell responses to AZD1222 COVID-19 vaccine. Only in-frame clones appear in the TCRdb table, and some are missing; sequencing was by immunoSEQ multiplex PCR. The repertoire holds 53,000 or so clones, 80% to 90% seen once, with around 7% in the top ten. Whether given at about 4 or about 12 weeks, second doses were pooled. Regarding this clone: Its antigen is not known.

Points from the study as a whole: Targets within unmutated variant regions were reportedly found for nearly half of spike-specific TCRs.

This CDR3 contains 15 residues. The germline gives CDR1 LGHNT, CDR2 FRNRAP. Trimming took 5 bases from V and 3 from J; bases not matched to a gene: 7. The J gene is TRBJ1-5, the V gene TRBV12-5, with TRBD1 matching 7 bases. The sequences come from peripheral blood, collected 28 days after the second AZD1222 dose. The receptor was derived from an adult who received the AZD1222 COVID-19 vaccine. DNA for the CDR3: TGTGCTAGTGGTAGTTACAGGGGTGACAATCAGCCCCAGCATTTT. The encoded protein is CASGSYRGDNQPQHF.